This entry is about one T cell receptor (beta chain). Which antigen it targets is not known. It has no much larger one-base neighbor in the sample; base qualities were not kept. The data are from a study of blood T cell repertoires in COVID-19 (dated by TCRdb to between 2020 and 2021). Regarding the research as a whole: Samples covering the acute and convalescent phases of COVID-19 were provided by collaborators in the United States, Italy and Spain. The prospective study material was composed of cDNA or gDNA derived from T cells, B-cell-depleted T cells, or PBMCs. The sample metadata nearly always contained a de-identified subject ID, COVID-19 status, age in years and sex. The repertoires were released in a freely available public database meant as a resource for research on the immune response to SARS-CoV-2. Deeply sampled blood TCRbeta repertoires from subjects exposed to, actively infected with, or recovered from COVID-19 were included in the dataset. The samples were drawn from two sources: the first 160 participants of the ongoing ImmuneRACE study, and over 1,000 subjects contributed by 6 global collaborators. Where available, HLA class I and class II types were taken from metadata supplied by the sample provider and were not determined by assay-based typing. What the authors observed across the whole study: The quantity of clinical and demographic metadata differed by source and by participant and was supplied without curation.

Each collaborating institution followed its own protocols to collect whole blood in K2EDTA tubes. Collaborator samples were shipped for TCRbeta analysis as frozen whole blood, isolated PBMCs, or DNA extracted from either sample type. TCRbeta CDR3 regions were amplified from genomic DNA by means of the immunoSEQ Assay, a bias-controlled multiplex PCR. Turning to the authors' computational methods: Within the assay, amplification of reference gene primers was used to estimate how many nucleated cells each sample contained. Sequence reads were collapsed and filtered to measure the absolute abundance of every unique TCRbeta CDR3 rearrangement. For each sample, productive Simpson clonality was calculated as the square root of Simpson's diversity index across productive rearrangements. TCRdb provides this immuneACCESS table in a form limited to in-frame rearrangements. Some clones are lacking; in checked studies, under half of them reflect an unresolved V gene, and why the rest are absent is not known. V, J and clone size are taken as reported in that table, and D and trimming were inferred from the DNA itself. For this sample there are around 190,000 clones; approximately 79% appear just once. 9.5% to 15% of the sample comes from the top ten.

Trimming costs V 5 bases and J 0 bases, and their ends lie 11 bases apart. CDR1 MNHEY and CDR2 SVGEGT are derived from the germline V gene. Its CDR3 holds 15 amino acids, cysteine through phenylalanine. The retained sequence is limited to the CDR3, 45 bases, with the frame set at the first base. Here the chain combines TRBV6-2 or TRBV6-3 and TRBJ1-3; TRBD1 is a weak D gene call, 6 bases matching. The TCR was taken from a woman aged 50 to 60 with acute or convalescent COVID-19. The sample consisted of peripheral blood. For the CDR3, the sequence is CASSRTAYSGNTIYF. The nucleotide sequence reads TGTGCCAGCAGTCGGACAGCCTACTCTGGAAACACCATATATTTT.